Sequencing of this T cell receptor beta chain was carried out in a study of T cells in women clearing cervical HPV infection. About the study: Donors had HPV16-related CIN3 or worse; 2 had invasive cancer.

Libraries were prepared by immunoSEQ multiplex PCR; TCRdb keeps only in-frame clonotypes and omits some of them. The sample holds about 23,000 clones. CDR1 is SGHRS and CDR2 is YFSETQ in the germline V gene. V lost 0 bases, J lost 2 bases, and 11 bases lay in between. The CDR3 extends over 15 amino acids. To note about this clone: The read finishes 3 residues shy of the CDR3 end, and the germline J gene is used to complete it.

This TCR derives from a woman aged 18-70 years with a cervical HPV16 infection that either progressed to CIN3+ or cleared (not recorded which). V usage is TRBV5-1 and J usage is TRBJ1-1, with unresolved D. The sample taken for sequencing was blood buffy coat. The CDR3 loop is CASSLAGGSNTEAFF. The CDR3 DNA, read in part, is TGCGCCAGCAGCTTGGCAGGAGGTTCCAACACTGAA.